The source of this TCR beta chain is a study of T cells after yellow fever vaccination. Study-wide results and limits: Compared with primary, the secondary response was weaker and peaked at day 5, not 15. FACS-sorted repertoires might harbor abundant contaminating clonotypes from the bulk population.

MiXCR, run by TCRdb on the 5' RACE reads, gives a single entry per CDR3 protein. The repertoire holds roughly 520,000 distinct CDR3 sequences, around a fifth seen once, with about a sixth in the top ten. Germline V lookup: CDR1 SGDLS, CDR2 YYNGEE. The junction had 10 bases not matched to a gene; V was cut back by 4 bases and J by 7 bases. The CDR3 is 14 amino acids. A few counts support this clonotype. Its antigen is unidentified. The sample in question was PBMCs, obtained around 3 weeks after the first yellow fever vaccination. This chain connects TRBV9 to TRBJ2-5, with TRBD1 matching 7 bases. The sequence was obtained from a man younger than 35 who received the YFV17D yellow fever vaccine. The CDR3 here is CASSPQGEVGTQYF. The CDR3 DNA reads TGTGCCAGCAGCCCCCAGGGGGAAGTCGGGACCCAGTACTTC.